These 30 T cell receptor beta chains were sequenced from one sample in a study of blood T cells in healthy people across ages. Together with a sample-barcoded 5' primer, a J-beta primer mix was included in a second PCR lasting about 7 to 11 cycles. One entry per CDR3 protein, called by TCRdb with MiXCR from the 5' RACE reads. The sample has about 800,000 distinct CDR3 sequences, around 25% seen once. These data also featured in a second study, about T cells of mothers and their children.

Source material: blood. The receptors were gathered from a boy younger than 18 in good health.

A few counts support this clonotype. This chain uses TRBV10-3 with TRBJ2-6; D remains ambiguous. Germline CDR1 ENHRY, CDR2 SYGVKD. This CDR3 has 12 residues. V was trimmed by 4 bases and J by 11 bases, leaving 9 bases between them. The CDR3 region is CAISASPDVLTF. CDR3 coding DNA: TGTGCCATCAGTGCTAGTCCTGACGTCCTGACTTTC.

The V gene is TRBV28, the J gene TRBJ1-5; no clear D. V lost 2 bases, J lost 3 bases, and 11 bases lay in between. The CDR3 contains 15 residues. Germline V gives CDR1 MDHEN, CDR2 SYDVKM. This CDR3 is CASSLMSPYNQPQHF. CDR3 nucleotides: TGTGCCAGCAGTTTAATGAGTCCGTACAATCAGCCCCAGCATTTT.

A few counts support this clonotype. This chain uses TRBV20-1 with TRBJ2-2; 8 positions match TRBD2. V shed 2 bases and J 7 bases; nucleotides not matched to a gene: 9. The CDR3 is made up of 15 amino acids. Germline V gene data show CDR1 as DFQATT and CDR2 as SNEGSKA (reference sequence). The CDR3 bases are TGCAGTGCTAGATTCTTGCGGGGGGCTGGCGGGGAGCTGTTTTTT. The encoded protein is CSARFLRGAGGELFF.

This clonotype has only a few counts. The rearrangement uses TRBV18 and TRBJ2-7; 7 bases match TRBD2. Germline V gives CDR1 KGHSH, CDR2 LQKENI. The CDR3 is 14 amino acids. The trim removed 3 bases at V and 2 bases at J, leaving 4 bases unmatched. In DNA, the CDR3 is TGTGCCAGCTCACCGAGCGGGGTTACCTACGAGCAGTACTTC. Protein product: CASSPSGVTYEQYF.

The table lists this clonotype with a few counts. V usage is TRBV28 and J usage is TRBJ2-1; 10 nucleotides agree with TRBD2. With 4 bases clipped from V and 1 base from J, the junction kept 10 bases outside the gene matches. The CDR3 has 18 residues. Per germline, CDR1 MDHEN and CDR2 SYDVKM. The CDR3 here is CASSSWVAGGSSYNEQFF. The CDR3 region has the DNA TGTGCCAGCAGTTCTTGGGTAGCGGGAGGTAGTTCCTACAATGAGCAGTTCTTC.

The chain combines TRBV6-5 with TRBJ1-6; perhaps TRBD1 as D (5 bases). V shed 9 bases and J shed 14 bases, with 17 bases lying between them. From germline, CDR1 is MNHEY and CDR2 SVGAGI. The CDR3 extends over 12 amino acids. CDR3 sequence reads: CASRDRGSALHF. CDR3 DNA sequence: TGTGCCAGTCGGGACCGCGGGTCCGCCCTCCACTTT.

The CDR3 protein is CASSSSWRTSERSKNEQFF. In DNA form, the CDR3 reads TGTGCCAGCAGCTCTAGTTGGAGGACTAGCGAGAGGTCTAAAAATGAGCAGTTCTTC. The V gene is TRBV3-1, the J gene TRBJ2-1; 9 bases are shared with TRBD2. CDR1 and CDR2 from the germline V gene are LGHDT and YNNKEL (reference sequence). This CDR3 spans 19 amino acids. V was pared by 5 bases and J by 7 bases, with 21 bases of the junction left unmatched.

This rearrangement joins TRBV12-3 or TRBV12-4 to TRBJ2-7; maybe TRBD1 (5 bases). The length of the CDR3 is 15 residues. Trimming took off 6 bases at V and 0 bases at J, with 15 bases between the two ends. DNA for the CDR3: TGTGCCAGCAGCTGGTTATGGGGCAGCTCCTACGAGCAGTACTTC. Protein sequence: CASSWLWGSSYEQYF.

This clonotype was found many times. This chain's CDR3 is CASSRQGFYTEAFF. CDR3 sequence (DNA): TGTGCCAGCAGTCGACAGGGTTTTTACACTGAAGCTTTCTTT. This chain links TRBV28 with TRBJ1-1; TRBD1 matches at 7 bases. There are 14 residues in the CDR3. Trimming cost V 5 bases and J 3 bases; bases outside gene matches: 6. Germline V gives CDR1 MDHEN, CDR2 SYDVKM.

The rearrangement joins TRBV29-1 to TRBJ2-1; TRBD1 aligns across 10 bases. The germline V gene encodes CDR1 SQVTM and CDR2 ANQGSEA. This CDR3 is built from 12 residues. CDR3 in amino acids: CSAGQGGNEQFF. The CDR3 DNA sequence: TGCAGTGCAGGACAGGGGGGCAATGAGCAGTTCTTC.

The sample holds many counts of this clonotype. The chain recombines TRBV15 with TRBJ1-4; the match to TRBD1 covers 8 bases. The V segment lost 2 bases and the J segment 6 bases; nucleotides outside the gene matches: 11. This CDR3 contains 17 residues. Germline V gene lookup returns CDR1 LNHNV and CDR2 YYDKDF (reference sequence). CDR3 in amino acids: CATSRPGQGIWDEKLFF. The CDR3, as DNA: TGTGCCACCAGCAGACCCGGACAGGGTATCTGGGATGAAAAACTGTTTTTT.

CDR3 nucleotides: TGCAGCGTTGGCGGGAGGGTGAAGAGTGAGCAGTTCTTC. Its translation: CSVGGRVKSEQFF. The rearrangement links TRBV29-1 to TRBJ2-1, with 9 nucleotides matching TRBD2. There are 13 residues in the CDR3. The junction had 7 bases not matched to a gene; V was cut back by 4 bases and J by 9 bases. Germline CDR1 and CDR2: SQVTM and ANQGSEA.

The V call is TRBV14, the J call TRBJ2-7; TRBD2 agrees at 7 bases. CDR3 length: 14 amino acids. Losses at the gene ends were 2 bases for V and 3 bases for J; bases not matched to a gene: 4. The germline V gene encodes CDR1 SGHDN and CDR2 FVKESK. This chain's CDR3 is CASSQKPGGYEQYF. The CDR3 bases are TGTGCCAGCAGCCAAAAACCGGGGGGCTACGAGCAGTACTTC.

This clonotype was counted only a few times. The CDR3 protein is CASSLSSGGFYEQFF. For the CDR3, the DNA is TGTGCCAGCAGCCTCTCTAGCGGGGGTTTCTATGAGCAGTTCTTC. The rearrangement joins TRBV11-1 to TRBJ2-5; TRBD2 aligns across 10 bases. The end of the DNA fits TRBJ2-1 better, so the J call may be wrong. Germline lookup yields CDR1 SGHAT and CDR2 FQDESV (reference sequence). The CDR3 loop spans 15 amino acids.

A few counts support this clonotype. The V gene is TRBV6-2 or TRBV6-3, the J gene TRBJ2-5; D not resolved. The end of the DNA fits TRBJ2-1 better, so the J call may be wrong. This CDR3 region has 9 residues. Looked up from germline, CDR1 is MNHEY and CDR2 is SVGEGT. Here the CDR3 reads CASGRKQFF. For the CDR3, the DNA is TGTGCCAGCGGTCGGAAGCAGTTCTTC.

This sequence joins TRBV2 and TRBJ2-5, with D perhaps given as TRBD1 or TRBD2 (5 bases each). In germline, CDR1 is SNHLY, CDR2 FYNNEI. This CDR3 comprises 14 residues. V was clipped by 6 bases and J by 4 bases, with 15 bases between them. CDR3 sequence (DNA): TGTGCCAGCAGGCGATGGGGCGCGGGAGAGACCCAGTACTTC. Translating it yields CASRRWGAGETQYF.

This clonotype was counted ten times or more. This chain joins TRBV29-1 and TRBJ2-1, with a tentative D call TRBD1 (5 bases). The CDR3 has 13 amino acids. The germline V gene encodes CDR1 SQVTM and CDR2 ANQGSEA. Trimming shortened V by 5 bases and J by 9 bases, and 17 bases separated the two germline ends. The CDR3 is CSVTQPGPGEQFF. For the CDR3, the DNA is TGCAGCGTTACACAACCAGGGCCCGGTGAGCAGTTCTTC.

The CDR3 nucleotides are TGTGCCAGCAGTTTGCGTACGGCGCTACAGGGGCGGCGGCTCTACGAGCAGTACTTC. It is translated as CASSLRTALQGRRLYEQYF. The chain is built from TRBV28 and TRBJ2-7; 7 bases map to TRBD1. This CDR3 has 19 residues. Germline CDR1 MDHEN, CDR2 SYDVKM. V was pared by 3 bases and J by 3 bases, with 20 bases of the junction left unmatched.

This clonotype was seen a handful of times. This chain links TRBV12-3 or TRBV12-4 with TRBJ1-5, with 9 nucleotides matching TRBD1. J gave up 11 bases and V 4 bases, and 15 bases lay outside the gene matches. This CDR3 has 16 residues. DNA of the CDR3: TGTGCCAGCAGTTCCCCGAGAGCGACAGGGGGTAGGACCCAGCATTTT. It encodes CASSSPRATGGRTQHF.

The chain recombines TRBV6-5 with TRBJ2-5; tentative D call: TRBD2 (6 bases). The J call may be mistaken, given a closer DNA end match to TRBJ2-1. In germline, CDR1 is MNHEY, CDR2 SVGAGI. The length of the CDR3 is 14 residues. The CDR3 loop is CASSYRDFKNEQFF. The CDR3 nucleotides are TGTGCCAGCAGTTACCGGGACTTCAAAAATGAGCAGTTCTTC.

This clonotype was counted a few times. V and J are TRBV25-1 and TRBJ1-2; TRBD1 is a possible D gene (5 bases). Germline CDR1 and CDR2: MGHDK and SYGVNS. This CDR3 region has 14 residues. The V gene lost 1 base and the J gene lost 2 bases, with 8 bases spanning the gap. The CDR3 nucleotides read TGTGCCAGCAGTGAATCGGGGGAGAACTATGGCTACACCTTC. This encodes CASSESGENYGYTF.

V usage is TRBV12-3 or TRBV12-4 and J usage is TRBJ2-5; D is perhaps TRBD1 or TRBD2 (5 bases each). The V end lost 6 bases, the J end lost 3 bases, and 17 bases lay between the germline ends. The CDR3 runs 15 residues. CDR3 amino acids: CASSLNMGPEETQYF. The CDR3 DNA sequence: TGTGCCAGCAGCCTTAACATGGGACCGGAAGAGACCCAGTACTTC.

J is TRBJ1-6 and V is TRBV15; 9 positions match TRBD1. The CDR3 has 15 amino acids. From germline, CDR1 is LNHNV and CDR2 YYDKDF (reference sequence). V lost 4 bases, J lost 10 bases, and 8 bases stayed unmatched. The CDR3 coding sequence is TGTGCCACCAGCATTCTTAGACAGGGGGGCTCACCCCTCCACTTT. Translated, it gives CATSILRQGGSPLHF. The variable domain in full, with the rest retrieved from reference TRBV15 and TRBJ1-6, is DAMVIQNPRYQVTQFGKPVTLSCSQTLNHNVMYWYQQKSSQAPKLLFHYYDKDFNNEADTPDNFQSRRPNTSFCFLDIRSPGLGDTAMYLCATSILRQGGSPLHFGNGTRLTVT.

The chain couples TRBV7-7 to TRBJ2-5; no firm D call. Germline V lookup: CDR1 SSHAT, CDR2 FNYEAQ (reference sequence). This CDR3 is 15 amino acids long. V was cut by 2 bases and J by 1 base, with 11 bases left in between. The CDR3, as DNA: TGTGCCAGCAGCTTAATTTTCCTACTCCAAGAGACCCAGTACTTC. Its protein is CASSLIFLLQETQYF.

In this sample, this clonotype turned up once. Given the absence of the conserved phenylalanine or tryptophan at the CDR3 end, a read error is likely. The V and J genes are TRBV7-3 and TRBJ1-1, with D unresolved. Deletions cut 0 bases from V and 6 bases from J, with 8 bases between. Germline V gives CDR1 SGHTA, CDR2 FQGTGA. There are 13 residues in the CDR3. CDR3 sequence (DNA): TGTGCCAGCAGCTTAACTGGTCTGGCTGAAGCTTTCATT. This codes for CASSLTGLAEAFI.

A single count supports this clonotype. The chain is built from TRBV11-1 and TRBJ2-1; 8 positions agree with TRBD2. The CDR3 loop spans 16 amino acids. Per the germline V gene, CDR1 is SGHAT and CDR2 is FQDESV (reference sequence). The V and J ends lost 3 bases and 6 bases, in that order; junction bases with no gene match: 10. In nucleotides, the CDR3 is TGTGCCAGCAGCTTGGATGTGGGACTAGGAGGCAATGAGCAGTTCTTC. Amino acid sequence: CASSLDVGLGGNEQFF.

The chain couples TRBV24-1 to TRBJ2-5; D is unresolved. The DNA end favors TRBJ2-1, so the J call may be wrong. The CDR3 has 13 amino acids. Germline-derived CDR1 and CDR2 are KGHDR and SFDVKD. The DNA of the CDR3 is TGTGCCACCAGTGGACCCCACTCCAATGAGCAGTTCTTC. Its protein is CATSGPHSNEQFF.

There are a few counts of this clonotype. The chain's CDR3 is CAWSPGDRDNEKLFF. CDR3 nucleotide sequence: TGTGCCTGGAGCCCTGGCGACAGGGACAATGAAAAACTGTTTTTT. The chain uses TRBV30 and TRBJ1-4; 7 bases fit TRBD1. The CDR3 spans 15 residues. V gave up 3 bases and J gave up 5 bases; unmatched junction bases: 9. Germline CDR1 and CDR2: GTSNPN and SVGIG (reference sequence). Looking up the rest from reference TRBV30 and TRBJ1-4 gives the full variable domain: SQTIHQWPATLVQPVGSPLSLECTVEGTSNPNLYWYRQAAGRGLQLLFYSVGIGQISSEVPQNLSASRPQDRQFILSSKKLLLSDSGFYLCAWSPGDRDNEKLFFGSGTQLSVL.

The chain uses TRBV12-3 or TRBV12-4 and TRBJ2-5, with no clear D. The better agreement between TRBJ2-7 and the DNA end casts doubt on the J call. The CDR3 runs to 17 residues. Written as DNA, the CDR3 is TGTGCCAGCAGTTTAGTGGGGTTAGGGCCCCGCTCCTACGAGCAGTACTTC. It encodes CASSLVGLGPRSYEQYF.

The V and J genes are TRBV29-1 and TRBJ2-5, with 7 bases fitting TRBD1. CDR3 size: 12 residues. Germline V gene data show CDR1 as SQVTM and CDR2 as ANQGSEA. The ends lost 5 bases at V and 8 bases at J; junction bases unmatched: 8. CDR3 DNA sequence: TGCAGCGTTTCCGGACAGGATCATACCCAGTACTTC. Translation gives CSVSGQDHTQYF. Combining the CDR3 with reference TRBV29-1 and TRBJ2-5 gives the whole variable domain SAVISQKPSRDICQRGTSLTIQCQVDSQVTMMFWYRQQPGQSLTLIATANQGSEATYESGFVIDKFPISRPNLTFSTLTVSNMSPEDSSIYLCSVSGQDHTQYFGPGTRLLVL.